This entry lists 10 T cell receptor beta chains sequenced from one sample in a study of beta chain features in type 1 diabetes. The whole isolated RNA underwent reverse transcription, so sequencing captured expressed TCRB transcripts. The assay was immunoSEQ multiplex PCR, and TCRdb's table has in-frame clones only and misses some. The repertoire holds more than 150,000 clones, with about 13% as singletons. The material sequenced was central memory CD4+ T cells from blood. Source of these receptors: a woman between 18 and 29 years old in good health.

CDR3 sequence (DNA): TGTGCCAGCAGTACAGGGGACTCTGCGGAGACCCAGTACTTC. It encodes CASSTGDSAETQYF. This rearrangement joins TRBV6-1 to TRBJ2-5; possibly TRBD1 for D (7 bases). The CDR3 extends over 14 amino acids. Germline CDR1 reads MNHNS; CDR2 reads SASEGT. V dropped 5 bases and J dropped 5 bases, with 15 bases sitting between them.

V usage is TRBV28 and J usage is TRBJ2-3; 8 bases map to TRBD2. Trimming at V came to 5 bases and at J to 6 bases, leaving 10 bases not matched to a gene. There are 15 residues in the CDR3. Germline assignment: CDR1 MDHEN and CDR2 SYDVKM. CDR3 DNA: TGTGCCAGCAGTGTCTACGGGAGGGCCACGGATACGCAGTATTTT. It is translated as CASSVYGRATDTQYF.

This clone turned up a few times. The genes are TRBV6-4 and TRBJ2-3, with 11 bases identical to TRBD2. This CDR3 is 15 amino acids long. V dropped 5 bases and J dropped 6; count of bases not matched to a gene: 7. CDR1 and CDR2 from the germline V gene are MRHNA and SNTAGT. The CDR3 is CASSLGLAEGDTQYF. The CDR3 DNA follows: TGTGCCAGCAGTCTGGGACTAGCGGAAGGCGATACGCAGTATTTT.

This clone was counted a few times. This chain links TRBV10-3 with TRBJ2-3; D is unclear. Germline assignment: CDR1 ENHRY and CDR2 SYGVKD. The germline V and J ends were trimmed by 9 bases and 0 bases, with 10 bases remaining between them. This CDR3 comprises 13 residues. The CDR3 DNA reads as TGTGCCATTCAGGCCCAGAGCACAGATACGCAGTATTTT. It yields the protein CAIQAQSTDTQYF.

This clone was counted only a few times. The V and J genes are TRBV29-1 and TRBJ2-7, with a tentative D call TRBD2 (6 bases). Trimming cost V 1 base and J 3 bases, with 10 bases left between them. The length of the CDR3 is 13 residues. CDR1 and CDR2 (germline): SQVTM, ANQGSEA. The CDR3 sequence: CSVEGVGGYEQYF. The CDR3 bases are TGCAGCGTTGAAGGGGTGGGGGGCTACGAGCAGTACTTC.

The chain is built from TRBV9 and TRBJ2-1; D may be TRBD2 (5 bases). Germline values: CDR1 SGDLS, CDR2 YYNGEE. This CDR3 is built from 17 residues. V gave up 0 bases and J gave up 2 bases, with 15 bases separating them. The CDR3 protein is CASSVVEGWQAYNEQFF. Here the CDR3 DNA reads TGTGCCAGCAGCGTAGTCGAGGGCTGGCAGGCCTACAATGAGCAGTTCTTC.

This clone was detected a few times. This sequence joins TRBV30 and TRBJ1-2, with TRBD1 matching 7 bases. This CDR3 spans 15 amino acids. Germline CDR1 GTSNPN, CDR2 SVGIG (reference sequence). V shed 2 bases and J 6 bases; nucleotides not matched to a gene: 12. The CDR3 here is CAWSTRSTGADGYTF. In DNA form, the CDR3 reads TGTGCCTGGAGTACCCGGTCAACAGGGGCGGATGGCTACACCTTC.

V and J are TRBV10-3 and TRBJ2-7; 9 positions agree with TRBD2. Germline V lookup: CDR1 ENHRY, CDR2 SYGVKD. The CDR3 is 14 residues long. J lost 5 bases, V lost 6 bases, and 8 bases had no gene match. Written as DNA, the CDR3 is TGTGCCATCAGGGGACACGGCGGGGGGGACGAGCAGTACTTC. Protein: CAIRGHGGGDEQYF.

The chain has TRBV30 and TRBJ2-3; TRBD1 might be the D (6 bases). There are 14 residues in the CDR3. V lost 1 base and J 8 bases, leaving 16 bases between the germline ends. CDR1 is GTSNPN, CDR2 SVGIG, per germline (reference sequence). CDR3 protein: CAWSGWGRRGTQYF. CDR3 nucleotide sequence: TGTGCCTGGAGTGGCTGGGGGCGCAGGGGTACGCAGTATTTT.

This clone was detected only a few times. The gene calls are TRBV5-4 and TRBJ2-1; tentatively, D is TRBD2 (7 bases). Trimming pared 4 bases from V and 5 bases from J, leaving 19 bases between. CDR1 SGHNT and CDR2 YYREEE come from the germline V gene (reference sequence). This CDR3 contains 16 residues. The CDR3 bases are TGTGCCAGCAGCAGCGGGAACGGGGGCCCGAACAATGAGCAGTTCTTC. Amino acid sequence: CASSSGNGGPNNEQFF.